This T cell receptor (beta chain) was captured by sequencing in a study of blood T cells in healthy people across ages. A second PCR of about 6 to 11 cycles used a sample-barcoded 5' primer and a J-beta primer mix. TCRdb analysed the 5' RACE reads with MiXCR anew, one entry per CDR3 protein. Of about 640,000 distinct CDR3 sequences in the sample, 58% were seen once. The V and J ends lost 7 bases and 0 bases, in that order; junction bases with no gene match: 5. The CDR3 sequence is 17 residues long. There were at least 6 micrograms of total RNA extracted from every sample. This chain uses TRBV12-3 or TRBV12-4 with TRBJ2-1; 14 positions match TRBD2. The sample taken for sequencing was blood. This receptor was identified in a man aged 55 to 70 in good health. The CDR3 sequence: CASTTGLAGGSYNEQFF. DNA for the CDR3: TGTGCCAGCACGACCGGACTAGCGGGGGGCTCCTACAATGAGCAGTTCTTC.